This paragraph reports one T cell receptor beta chain. No antigen is known for it. Germline assignment: CDR1 GTSNPN and CDR2 SVGIG (reference sequence). The junction had 6 bases not matched to a gene; V was cut back by 2 bases and J by 5 bases. The length of the CDR3 is 13 residues. This sample stems from a study of CD8+ T cells in alopecia areata. Study overall: Each of the treated patients was given oral tofacitinib, 5 to 10 mg twice daily, for moderate-to-severe alopecia areata.

Both CD4+ and CD8+ T cells were separated by sorting PBMCs. Reverse transcription of extracted RNA yielded cDNA, which provided the sequencing template. Sequencing was performed with immunoSEQ multiplex PCR; in TCRdb, only in-frame clones are kept and a portion is missing. The sample shows roughly 150,000 clones, around 47% of them seen only once. Overall study results and limits: Higher clonality and more expanded CD8+ clones appeared in lesional than normal scalp.

V and J are TRBV30 and TRBJ2-7, with 7 bases matching TRBD1. This TCR derives from a human donor with alopecia areata. Sequencing was carried out using CD4+ T cells sorted from blood. The CDR3 loop reads CAWSHRGWDEQYF. In DNA form, the CDR3 reads TGTGCCTGGAGTCACAGGGGATGGGACGAGCAGTACTTC.